Each of the 15 T cell receptor beta chains below was sequenced from the same sample in a study of blood T cell repertoires in COVID-19. Data came from immunoSEQ multiplex PCR; TCRdb stores just in-frame clones and leaves some out. Of about 86,000 clones in the sample, over 80% are singletons; the top ten hold roughly a third. Sequences were obtained from peripheral blood. The receptors were gathered from a woman over 75 with active or convalescent COVID-19.

The chain employs TRBV12-3 or TRBV12-4 and TRBJ1-1, with 7 bases identical to TRBD1. The CDR3 length is 13 residues. Trimming removed 3 bases from V and 11 bases from J; junction bases left unmatched: 9. The CDR3, as DNA: TGTGCCAGCAGTTTTGGAGGGGGCAGTTTCGCTTTCTTT. Amino acid sequence: CASSFGGGSFAFF.

The V and J genes are TRBV29-1 and TRBJ1-1; D unclear. CDR1 and CDR2 (germline): SQVTM, ANQGSEA. Trimming took 5 bases from V and 5 from J, leaving 15 bases between them. The CDR3 totals 13 residues. The CDR3: CSVFLEVGTEAFF. For the CDR3, the DNA is TGCAGCGTTTTTTTGGAGGTTGGTACTGAAGCTTTCTTT. Looking up the rest from reference TRBV29-1 and TRBJ1-1 gives the full variable domain: SAVISQKPSRDICQRGTSLTIQCQVDSQVTMMFWYRQQPGQSLTLIATANQGSEATYESGFVIDKFPISRPNLTFSTLTVSNMSPEDSSIYLCSVFLEVGTEAFFGQGTRLTVV.

With regard to this clone: The junction differs from germline at one of its ends, possibly a read error. This chain uses TRBV9 with TRBJ2-5; 8 bases line up with TRBD2. Germline V CDR1 and CDR2: SGDLS, YYNGEE. This CDR3 is 15 amino acids long. The CDR3 DNA reads TGTGCCAGCAGCGTAGGCCTAGCGGGTCAAGGGACCCAGTACTTC. Its protein is CASSVGLAGQGTQYF.

This clone was detected only a few times. The V and J genes are TRBV11-2 and TRBJ2-5; no clear D. Germline V gene lookup returns CDR1 SGHAT and CDR2 FQNNGV. This CDR3 contains 12 residues. Trimming pared 5 bases from V and 5 bases from J, leaving 9 bases between. CDR3 amino acids: CASSTDWETQYF. The CDR3 DNA reads TGTGCCAGCAGCACCGACTGGGAGACCCAGTACTTC.

This clone was detected once. The chain combines TRBV5-1 with TRBJ2-7, with 7 bases lining up with TRBD1. Germline CDR1 SGHRS, CDR2 YFSETQ. The CDR3 covers 15 residues. Losses at the gene ends were 0 bases for V and 2 bases for J; bases not matched to a gene: 5. The CDR3 bases are TGCGCCAGCAGCTTGGCCGTCGGGACAGCCTACGAGCAGTACTTC. Translating gives CASSLAVGTAYEQYF.

V and J are TRBV6-5 and TRBJ2-3, with TRBD1 matching over 7 bases. Looked up from germline, CDR1 is MNHEY and CDR2 is SVGAGI. This CDR3 has 14 residues. V gave up 10 bases and J gave up 2 bases; unmatched junction bases: 9. As DNA, the CDR3 is TGTGCCATCACACGGGACAGACTCACAGATACGCAGTATTTT. Its translation is CAITRDRLTDTQYF.

The V call is TRBV6-5, the J call TRBJ1-1; maybe TRBD1 (6 bases). The CDR3 consists of 14 residues. V was shortened by 7 bases and J by 7 bases, with 19 bases between the two germline ends. From germline, CDR1 is MNHEY and CDR2 SVGAGI. The CDR3: CASTRPGGAGEAFF. CDR3 sequence (DNA): TGTGCCAGCACCCGACCCGGGGGGGCGGGTGAAGCTTTCTTT.

This clone appeared a few times. The V gene is TRBV6-5, the J gene TRBJ2-1, with a possible D match to TRBD1 (6 bases). Per the germline V gene, CDR1 is MNHEY and CDR2 is SVGAGI. The CDR3 covers 15 residues. V lost 6 bases to trimming and J lost 2 bases, with 14 bases between them. The CDR3 nucleotides are TGTGCCAGCAGAGATAAGGGGGACACCTACAATGAGCAGTTCTTC. Its protein is CASRDKGDTYNEQFF.

The chain joins TRBV6-5 to TRBJ1-5, with 7 bases lining up with TRBD1. V trimming: 6 bases; J trimming: 5 bases; junction bases outside the gene matches: 4. Germline assignment: CDR1 MNHEY and CDR2 SVGAGI. The length of the CDR3 is 13 residues. In DNA, the CDR3 is TGTGCCAGCAGACAGGGGTGGGATCAGCCCCAGCATTTT. Its protein is CASRQGWDQPQHF.

The chain recombines TRBV18 with TRBJ2-3; D unresolved. V lost 6 bases and J lost 0, with 16 bases in between. The CDR3 runs to 16 residues. Germline CDR1 and CDR2: KGHSH and LQKENI. For the CDR3, the DNA is TGTGCCAGCTCCCGACGATCAGCGACTAGCACAGATACGCAGTATTTT. Its protein product is CASSRRSATSTDTQYF.

V usage is TRBV25-1 and J usage is TRBJ2-1, with D possibly TRBD1 on 6 matching bases. V lost 0 bases and J 7 bases, leaving 16 bases between the germline ends. CDR3 size: 16 residues. From germline, CDR1 is MGHDK and CDR2 SYGVNS. The CDR3 DNA reads as TGTGCCAGCAGTGAATACGGCAGGGGAGTATTGAATGAGCAGTTCTTC. The encoded protein is CASSEYGRGVLNEQFF.

The chain is built from TRBV7-3 and TRBJ2-1; possible D gene TRBD2, 5 bases. The CDR3 extends over 17 amino acids. V was trimmed by 1 base and J by 6 bases, leaving 19 bases between them. Per germline, CDR1 SGHTA and CDR2 FQGTGA. CDR3 sequence (DNA): TGTGCCAGCAGCTTAAACCCACTAGAGGGATTGATCAATGAGCAGTTCTTC. Translated: CASSLNPLEGLINEQFF.

The chain uses TRBV2 and TRBJ2-1; TRBD2 matches at 8 bases. V shed 7 bases, J shed 8 bases, and the junction held 7 bases outside the gene matches. Germline V gene sequence: CDR1 SNHLY, CDR2 FYNNEI. The CDR3 covers 13 residues. CDR3 protein: CASNIAGWDEQFF. The CDR3 DNA reads as TGTGCCAGCAACATAGCGGGGTGGGATGAGCAGTTCTTC.

The V gene is TRBV5-1, the J gene TRBJ2-3; tentatively, D is TRBD2 (6 bases). In germline, CDR1 is SGHRS, CDR2 YFSETQ. V lost 3 bases and J 7 bases, leaving 15 bases between the germline ends. There are 14 residues in the CDR3. As DNA, the CDR3 is TGCGCCAGCAGCTCGGGACTCCGAATGAATACGCAGTATTTT. It yields the protein CASSSGLRMNTQYF.

In DNA, the CDR3 is TGCGCCAGCAGCTCAAGTCAGGGGGTCGGTAGCACAGATACGCAGTATTTT. Translated, it gives CASSSSQGVGSTDTQYF. V gene TRBV5-1 combines with J gene TRBJ2-3, with TRBD1 matching 7 bases. Trimming took 3 bases from V and 0 from J; bases not matched to a gene: 10. CDR1 is SGHRS and CDR2 is YFSETQ in the germline V gene. The CDR3 totals 17 residues.